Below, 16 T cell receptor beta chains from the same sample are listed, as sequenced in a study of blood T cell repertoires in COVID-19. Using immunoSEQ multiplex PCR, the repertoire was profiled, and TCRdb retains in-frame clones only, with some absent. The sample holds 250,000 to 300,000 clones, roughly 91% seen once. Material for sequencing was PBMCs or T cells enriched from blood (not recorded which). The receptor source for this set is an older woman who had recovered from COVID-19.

CDR3 in DNA: TGTGCCTGGAGTGGGGGACAGATCAATCAGCCCCAGCATTTT. The encoded protein is CAWSGGQINQPQHF. The rearrangement uses TRBV30 and TRBJ1-5; TRBD1 matches 7 bases. V was pared by 1 base and J by 3 bases, with 3 bases of the junction left unmatched. This CDR3 has 14 residues. Germline CDR1 GTSNPN, CDR2 SVGIG (reference sequence).

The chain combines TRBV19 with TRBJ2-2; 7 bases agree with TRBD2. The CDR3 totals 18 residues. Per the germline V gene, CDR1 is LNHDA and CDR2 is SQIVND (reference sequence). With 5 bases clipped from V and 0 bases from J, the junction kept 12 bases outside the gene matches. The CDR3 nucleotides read TGTGCCAGTAGTCCCTCGGTAGGGGAGGGGTCGAACACCGGGGAGCTGTTTTTT. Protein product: CASSPSVGEGSNTGELFF.

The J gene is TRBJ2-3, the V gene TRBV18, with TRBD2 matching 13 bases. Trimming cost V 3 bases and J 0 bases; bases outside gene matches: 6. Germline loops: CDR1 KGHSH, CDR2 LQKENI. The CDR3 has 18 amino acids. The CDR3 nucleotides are TGTGCCAGCTCACCTCGACTAGCGGGAGGAGCCAGCACAGATACGCAGTATTTT. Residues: CASSPRLAGGASTDTQYF.

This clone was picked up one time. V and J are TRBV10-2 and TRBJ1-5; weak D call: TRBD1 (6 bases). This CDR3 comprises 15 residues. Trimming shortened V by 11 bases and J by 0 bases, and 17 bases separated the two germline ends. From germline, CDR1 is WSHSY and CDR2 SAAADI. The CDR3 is CASKSRTASNQPQHF. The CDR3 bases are TGCGCCTCAAAATCCCGGACAGCTAGCAATCAGCCCCAGCATTTT.

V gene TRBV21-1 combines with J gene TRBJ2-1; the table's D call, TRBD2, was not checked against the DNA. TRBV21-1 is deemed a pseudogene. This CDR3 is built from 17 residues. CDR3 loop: CASSIITSGETGNEQFF. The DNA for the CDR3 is TGTGCCAGCAGCATTATAACTAGCGGGGAAACTGGGAATGAGCAGTTCTTC.

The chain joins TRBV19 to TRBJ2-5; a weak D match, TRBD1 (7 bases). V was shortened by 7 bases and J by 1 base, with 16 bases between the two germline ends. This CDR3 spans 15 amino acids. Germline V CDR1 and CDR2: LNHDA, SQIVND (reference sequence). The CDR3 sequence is CASTSRGAVQETQYF. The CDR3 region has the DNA TGTGCCAGTACCTCCAGGGGGGCCGTCCAAGAGACCCAGTACTTC.

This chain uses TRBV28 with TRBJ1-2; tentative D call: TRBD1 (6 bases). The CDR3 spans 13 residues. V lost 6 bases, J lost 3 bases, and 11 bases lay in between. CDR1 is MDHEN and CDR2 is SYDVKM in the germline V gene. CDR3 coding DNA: TGTGCCAGCAGCTTCGGACAGCACTATGGCTACACCTTC. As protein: CASSFGQHYGYTF.

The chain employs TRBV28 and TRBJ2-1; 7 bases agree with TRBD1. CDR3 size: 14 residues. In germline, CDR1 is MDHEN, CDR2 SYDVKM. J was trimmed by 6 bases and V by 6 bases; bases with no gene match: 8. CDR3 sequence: CASSPGQIPNEQFF. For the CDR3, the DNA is TGTGCCAGCAGCCCGGGACAGATACCCAATGAGCAGTTCTTC. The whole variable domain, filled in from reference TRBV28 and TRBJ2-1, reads DVKVTQSSRYLVKRTGEKVFLECVQDMDHENMFWYRQDPGLGLRLIYFSYDVKMKEKGDIPEGYSVSREKKERFSLILESASTNQTSMYLCASSPGQIPNEQFFGPGTRLTVL.

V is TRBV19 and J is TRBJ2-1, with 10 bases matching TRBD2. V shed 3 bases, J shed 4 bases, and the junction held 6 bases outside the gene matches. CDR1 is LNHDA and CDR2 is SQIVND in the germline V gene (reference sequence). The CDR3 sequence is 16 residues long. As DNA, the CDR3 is TGTGCCAGTAGTATCTCACTAGCGGGAAGTTACAATGAGCAGTTCTTC. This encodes CASSISLAGSYNEQFF.

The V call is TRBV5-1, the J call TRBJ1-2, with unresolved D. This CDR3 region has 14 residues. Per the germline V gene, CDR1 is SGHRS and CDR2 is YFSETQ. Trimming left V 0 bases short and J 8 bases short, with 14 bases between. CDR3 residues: CASSLEAAGRGYTF. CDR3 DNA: TGCGCCAGCAGCTTGGAAGCAGCGGGAAGAGGCTACACCTTC.

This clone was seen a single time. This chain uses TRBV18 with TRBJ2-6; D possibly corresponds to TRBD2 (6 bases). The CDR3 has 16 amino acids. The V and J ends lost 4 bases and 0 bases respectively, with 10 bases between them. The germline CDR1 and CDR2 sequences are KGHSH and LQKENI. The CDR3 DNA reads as TGTGCCAGCTCACGCGGGACCTCCTCTGGGGCCAACGTCCTGACTTTC. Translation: CASSRGTSSGANVLTF.

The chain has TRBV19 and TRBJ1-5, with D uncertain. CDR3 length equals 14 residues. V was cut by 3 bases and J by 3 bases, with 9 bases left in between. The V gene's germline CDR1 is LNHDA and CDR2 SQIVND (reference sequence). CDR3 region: CASSMSANNQPQHF. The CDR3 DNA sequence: TGTGCCAGTAGTATGAGTGCAAACAATCAGCCCCAGCATTTT.

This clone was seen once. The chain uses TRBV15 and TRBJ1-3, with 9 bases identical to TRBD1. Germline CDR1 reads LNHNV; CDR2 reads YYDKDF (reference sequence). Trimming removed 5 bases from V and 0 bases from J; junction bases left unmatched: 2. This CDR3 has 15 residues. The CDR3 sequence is CATSSQGASGNTIYF. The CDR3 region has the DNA TGTGCCACCAGCTCACAGGGGGCCTCTGGAAACACCATATATTTT.

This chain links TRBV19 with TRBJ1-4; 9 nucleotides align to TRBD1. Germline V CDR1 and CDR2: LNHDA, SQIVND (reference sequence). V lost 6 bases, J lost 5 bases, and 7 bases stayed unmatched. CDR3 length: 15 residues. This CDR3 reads CASSPPGQGNEKLFF. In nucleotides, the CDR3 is TGTGCCAGTAGCCCACCGGGACAGGGAAATGAAAAACTGTTTTTT. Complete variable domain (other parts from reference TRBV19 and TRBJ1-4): DGGITQSPKYLFRKEGQNVTLSCEQNLNHDAMYWYRQDPGQGLRLIYYSQIVNDFQKGDIAEGYSVSREKKESFPLTVTSAQKNPTAFYLCASSPPGQGNEKLFFGSGTQLSVL.

The CDR3 is CAGKGSSYNSPLHF. Here the CDR3 DNA reads TGTGCCGGGAAAGGGAGCTCCTATAATTCACCCCTCCACTTT. The chain is built from TRBV2 and TRBJ1-6; D remains ambiguous. Per germline, CDR1 SNHLY and CDR2 FYNNEI. The CDR3 consists of 14 residues. The V end lost 11 bases, the J end lost 0 bases, and 11 bases lay between the germline ends.

The CDR3 DNA follows: TGCGCCAGCAGCTTGGGAGACAGGGGAGTTGAAAAACTGTTTTTT. Translation: CASSLGDRGVEKLFF. J is TRBJ1-4 and V is TRBV5-1; 8 bases are a match to TRBD1. The CDR3 sequence is 15 residues long. The trim removed 0 bases at V and 7 bases at J, leaving 5 bases unmatched. Germline CDR1 reads SGHRS; CDR2 reads YFSETQ.